The rows below give T cell receptor beta chains drawn from one sample of a study of T cell responses to AZD1222 COVID-19 vaccine. The protocol was immunoSEQ multiplex PCR, while the TCRdb copy is restricted to in-frame clones and leaves out a portion. Counted here are about 140,000 clones, 80% to 95% occurring once; the ten biggest clones make up 0.7% to 1%. Sequencing used peripheral blood, obtained on day 0 of MenACWY control vaccination. All receptors come from an adult in good health. Each CDR3 is given with its conserved first and last residue. D genes are given only for firm matches. A row's size may be missing; if present it is once, few, many or a size class.

d_call | clone_size | j_call | v_call | cdr3_aa | cdr3_nt
- | - | TRBJ1-5 | TRBV27 | CASSSRDGGYQPQHF | TGTGCCAGCAGTTCGCGGGACGGAGGTTATCAGCCCCAGCATTTT
- | - | TRBJ2-3 | TRBV18 | CASSGGTDTQYF | TGTGCCAGCTCAGGGGGCACAGATACGCAGTATTTT
TRBD2 | - | TRBJ2-1 | TRBV20-1 | CSASNPSGTYNEQFF | TGCAGTGCTAGTAACCCTAGCGGGACCTACAATGAGCAGTTCTTC
- | - | TRBJ2-1 | TRBV10-1 | CASSDGGTAWGNEQFF | TGCGCCAGCAGTGACGGAGGGACAGCCTGGGGCAATGAGCAGTTCTTC
TRBD1 | - | TRBJ1-5 | TRBV2 | CASSPGTGVFYSNQPQHF | TGTGCCAGCAGTCCAGGGACAGGGGTTTTCTATAGCAATCAGCCCCAGCATTTT
- | - | TRBJ2-6 | TRBV3-1/TRBV3-2 | CASSQVRFRSGANVLTF | TGTGCCAGCAGCCAAGTCCGGTTTAGATCTGGGGCCAACGTCCTGACTTTC
- | - | TRBJ2-7 | TRBV6-5 | CASAVVGVTYEQYF | TGTGCCAGCGCCGTAGTTGGGGTCACCTACGAGCAGTACTTC
- | - | TRBJ2-5 | TRBV29-1 | CSVEKELQETQYF | TGCAGCGTTGAAAAGGAGCTCCAAGAGACCCAGTACTTC
- | - | TRBJ2-7 | TRBV7-2 | CASSYRASPYEQYF | TGTGCCAGCAGCTATAGGGCCAGTCCCTACGAGCAGTACTTC
TRBD1 | - | TRBJ1-2 | TRBV4-2 | CASSQGRTGLYGYTF | TGTGCCAGCAGCCAGGGTAGGACAGGGCTCTATGGCTACACCTTC
- | - | TRBJ2-7 | TRBV5-8 | CASIEQDLVYEQYF | TGTGCCAGCATTGAGCAGGATTTGGTCTACGAGCAGTACTTC
TRBD1 | - | TRBJ1-2 | TRBV4-2 | CASSQPGKSLGQGPNGYTF | TGTGCCAGCAGCCAACCCGGAAAAAGCTTGGGACAGGGTCCTAATGGCTACACCTTC
TRBD2 | - | TRBJ2-7 | TRBV7-6 | CASSLEAGSSYEQYF | TGTGCCAGCAGCTTAGAAGCGGGGAGCTCCTACGAGCAGTACTTC
- | - | TRBJ2-1 | TRBV12-3/TRBV12-4 | CASSLALPEQFF | TGTGCCAGCAGTTTAGCACTACCGGAGCAGTTCTTC
- | - | TRBJ1-2 | TRBV7-8 | CASSNPRQAGGYGYTF | TGTGCCAGCAGCAACCCCCGCCAGGCGGGAGGCTATGGCTACACCTTC
- | - | TRBJ1-3 | TRBV10-3 | CATIPEGRSGNTIYF | TGTGCCACCATCCCAGAGGGGCGCTCTGGAAACACCATATATTTT
- | - | TRBJ1-6 | TRBV27 | CASSLSIRQSPNSPLHF | TGTGCCAGCAGTTTATCAATTAGACAGTCTCCTAATTCACCCCTCCACTTT
- | - | TRBJ1-3 | TRBV28 | CASSLFSRPTGNTIYF | TGTGCCAGCAGTTTATTTTCCAGGCCGACTGGAAACACCATATATTTT
TRBD1 | - | TRBJ1-2 | TRBV2 | CASSVPGGSIYGYTF | TGTGCCAGCAGTGTCCCAGGGGGTTCAATCTATGGCTACACCTTC
- | - | TRBJ2-5 | TRBV5-1 | CASMSPPEETQYF | TGCGCCAGCATGTCACCCCCAGAGGAGACCCAGTACTTC
TRBD2 | - | TRBJ2-3 | TRBV4-1 | CASSQDPLAGETQYF | TGCGCCAGCAGCCAAGACCCCCTAGCGGGAGAAACGCAGTATTTT
- | - | TRBJ2-7 | TRBV7-2 | CASSLDDYEQYF | TGTGCCAGCAGCTTGGATGACTACGAGCAGTACTTC
- | - | TRBJ1-1 | TRBV3-1/TRBV3-2 | CASSQAVTGTSAFF | TGTGCCAGCAGCCAGGCCGTAACCGGGACTTCGGCTTTCTTT
- | - | TRBJ1-2 | TRBV21-1 | CASSKARTGGYGYTF | TGTGCCAGCAGCAAAGCGCGAACAGGGGGCTATGGCTACACCTTC
TRBD1 | - | TRBJ2-7 | TRBV30 | CAWSVGGIDDEQYF | TGTGCCTGGAGTGTAGGGGGCATCGACGACGAGCAGTACTTC
TRBD2 | - | TRBJ2-2 | TRBV7-8 | CASSLALAGNTGELFF | TGTGCCAGCAGCTTAGCACTAGCGGGGAACACCGGGGAGCTGTTTTTT
TRBD1 | - | TRBJ1-5 | TRBV18 | CASSGDREVPQHF | TGTGCCAGCTCAGGGGACAGGGAAGTTCCCCAGCATTTT
TRBD2 | once | TRBJ2-3 | TRBV19 | CASRARGSGTDTQYF | TGTGCCAGTAGAGCCCGCGGGAGCGGCACAGATACGCAGTATTTT
- | few | TRBJ2-2 | TRBV10-3 | CAISEGTNTGELFF | TGTGCCATCAGTGAAGGGACCAACACCGGGGAGCTGTTTTTT
- | - | TRBJ1-1 | TRBV6-5 | CASSYSRGWGEAFF | TGTGCCAGCAGTTACTCCCGGGGGTGGGGTGAAGCTTTCTTT
TRBD1 | - | TRBJ1-6 | TRBV6-5 | CASSTNGQGNSPLHF | TGTGCCAGCAGTACCAACGGACAGGGGAATTCACCCCTCCACTTT
- | - | TRBJ2-2 | TRBV27 | CASSSQSRLKTGELFF | TGTGCCAGCAGTTCTCAGAGCAGGTTGAAGACCGGGGAGCTGTTTTTT
- | - | TRBJ1-2 | TRBV7-8 | CASSLASGPTNYGYTF | TGTGCCAGCAGCTTAGCTTCGGGTCCGACTAACTATGGCTACACCTTC
- | - | TRBJ1-1 | TRBV5-4 | CASRKGNTEAFF | TGTGCCAGCAGAAAGGGGAACACTGAAGCTTTCTTT
- | once | TRBJ1-5 | TRBV19 | CASSIGNLDQPQHF | TGTGCCAGTAGTATAGGGAACCTGGACCAGCCCCAGCATTTT
- | - | TRBJ2-5 | TRBV6-6 | CASSYGADETQYF | TGTGCCAGCAGTTACGGGGCAGATGAGACCCAGTACTTC
- | - | TRBJ2-7 | TRBV6-6 | CASAIMGDEQYF | TGTGCCAGTGCAATAATGGGGGACGAGCAGTACTTC
- | once | TRBJ1-3 | TRBV7-2 | CASSLGRGNTIYF | TGTGCCAGCAGCTTAGGCCGGGGGAACACCATATATTTT
TRBD2 | - | TRBJ2-2 | TRBV5-4 | CASSPSRTSGIVGELFF | TGTGCCAGCAGCCCGTCCCGGACTAGCGGGATTGTCGGGGAGCTGTTTTTT
- | - | TRBJ1-1 | TRBV4-3 | CASSQSPWVGKDTEAFF | TGCGCCAGCAGCCAATCCCCTTGGGTGGGGAAGGACACTGAAGCTTTCTTT
TRBD2 | - | TRBJ2-1 | TRBV5-1 | CASSWEARLAGKLYNEQFF | TGCGCCAGCAGCTGGGAGGCCCGGCTAGCGGGAAAACTCTACAATGAGCAGTTCTTC
TRBD1 | - | TRBJ2-7 | TRBV5-1 | CASSLVGQTAYEQYF | TGCGCCAGCAGCTTGGTGGGACAGACGGCCTACGAGCAGTACTTC
- | - | TRBJ1-5 | TRBV5-8 | CASSLITWFSNQPQHF | TGTGCCAGCAGCTTGATCACTTGGTTTAGCAATCAGCCCCAGCATTTT
- | few | TRBJ2-7 | TRBV5-1 | CASSLGQGGYYEQYF | TGCGCCAGCAGCTTGGGGCAGGGGGGCTATTACGAGCAGTACTTC
- | - | TRBJ1-1 | TRBV7-9 | CASSLSGWGTEAFF | TGTGCCAGCAGCTTATCAGGGTGGGGAACTGAAGCTTTCTTT
- | once | TRBJ2-6 | TRBV3-1/TRBV3-2 | CASSPTAFSGANVLTF | TGTGCCAGCAGCCCCACAGCCTTCTCTGGGGCCAACGTCCTGACTTTC
TRBD1 | - | TRBJ2-4 | TRBV4-1 | CASSQAQGGAKNIQYF | TGCGCCAGCAGCCAAGCACAGGGGGGAGCCAAAAACATTCAGTACTTC
- | once | TRBJ2-5 | TRBV5-4 | CASSLDFGASQETQYF | TGTGCCAGCAGCTTGGACTTCGGGGCTAGCCAAGAGACCCAGTACTTC
TRBD1 | once | TRBJ1-5 | TRBV20-1 | CSASVGGARLGSNQPQHF | TGCAGTGCTAGTGTAGGGGGCGCGCGGTTAGGGAGCAATCAGCCCCAGCATTTT
TRBD1 | - | TRBJ1-5 | TRBV19 | CASSMPRGGNQPQHF | TGTGCCAGTAGTATGCCCAGGGGGGGCAATCAGCCCCAGCATTTT
- | - | TRBJ2-7 | TRBV29-1 | CSVVRDSNYEQYF | TGCAGCGTTGTTCGGGACTCAAACTACGAGCAGTACTTC
TRBD1 | - | TRBJ1-3 | TRBV6-1 | CASSVDRRRHISGNTIYF | TGTGCCAGCAGTGTGGACAGGAGAAGACATATCTCTGGAAACACCATATATTTT
- | - | TRBJ1-1 | TRBV18 | CASQSTAEAFF | TGTGCCAGCCAATCGACTGCTGAAGCTTTCTTT
- | - | TRBJ1-5 | TRBV5-6 | CASSYRQAIGNQPQHF | TGTGCCAGCAGCTATAGACAGGCAATAGGCAATCAGCCCCAGCATTTT
- | - | TRBJ2-7 | TRBV2 | CASSEWDTPYEQYF | TGTGCCAGCAGTGAATGGGACACCCCCTACGAGCAGTACTTC
- | - | TRBJ1-5 | TRBV7-2 | CASSLGGGLGQPQHF | TGTGCCAGCAGCTTAGGGGGGGGATTGGGTCAGCCCCAGCATTTT
TRBD1 | - | TRBJ1-2 | TRBV4-1 | CASSPGDSSYTF | TGCGCCAGCAGCCCAGGGGACAGCAGCTACACCTTC